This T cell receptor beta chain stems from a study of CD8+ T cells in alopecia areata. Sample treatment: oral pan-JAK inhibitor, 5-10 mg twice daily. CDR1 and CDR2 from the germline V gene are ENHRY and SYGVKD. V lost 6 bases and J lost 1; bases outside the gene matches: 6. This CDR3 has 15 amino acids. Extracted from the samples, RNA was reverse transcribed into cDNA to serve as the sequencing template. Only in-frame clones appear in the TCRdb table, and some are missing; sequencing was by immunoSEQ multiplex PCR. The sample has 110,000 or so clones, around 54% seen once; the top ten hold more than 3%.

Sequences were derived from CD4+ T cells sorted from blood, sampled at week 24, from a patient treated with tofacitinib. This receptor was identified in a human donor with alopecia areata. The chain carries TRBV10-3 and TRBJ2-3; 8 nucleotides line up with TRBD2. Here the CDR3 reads CAISLSGVGTDTQYF. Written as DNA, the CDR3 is TGTGCCATCAGCCTTAGCGGGGTTGGCACAGATACGCAGTATTTT.